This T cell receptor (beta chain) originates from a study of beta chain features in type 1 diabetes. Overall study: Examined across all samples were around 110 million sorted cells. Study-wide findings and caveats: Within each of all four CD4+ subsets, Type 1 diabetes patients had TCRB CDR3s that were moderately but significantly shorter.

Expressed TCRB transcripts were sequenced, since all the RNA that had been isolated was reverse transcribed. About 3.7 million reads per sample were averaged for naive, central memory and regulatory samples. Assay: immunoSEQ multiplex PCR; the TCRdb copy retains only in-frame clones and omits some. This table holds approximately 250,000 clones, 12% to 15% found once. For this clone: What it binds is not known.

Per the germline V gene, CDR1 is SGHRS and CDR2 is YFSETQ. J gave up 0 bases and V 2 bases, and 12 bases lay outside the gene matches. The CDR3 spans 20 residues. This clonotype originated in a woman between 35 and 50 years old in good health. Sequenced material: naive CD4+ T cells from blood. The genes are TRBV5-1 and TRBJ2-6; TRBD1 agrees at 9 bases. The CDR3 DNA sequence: TGCGCCAGCAGCTTAGGCCGGCGGGACAGGGCCTCCTCTGGGGCCAACGTCCTGACTTTC. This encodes CASSLGRRDRASSGANVLTF.